The source of this T cell receptor (beta chain) is a study of OX40 agonist ivuxolimab in advanced cancers. As for the study in general: Cancers in dose escalation were hepatocellular, melanoma, renal cell and head and neck. Anti-PD-1, anti-PD-L1 or anti-CTLA-4 therapy given earlier was allowed, and over 35% had some.

This clone has more than one count but fewer than ten. This CDR3 comprises 14 residues. The V end lost 0 bases, the J end lost 6 bases, and 9 bases lay between the germline ends. Germline V gene data show CDR1 as SGHRS and CDR2 as YFSETQ. Some clones are missing from TCRdb's copy, which holds only in-frame ones; the method was immunoSEQ multiplex PCR. The data show tens of thousands of clones, 65% to 85% seen once. J is TRBJ2-2 and V is TRBV5-1, with D maybe TRBD2 (5 bases). This receptor was taken from an adult with an advanced solid tumor such as melanoma, head and neck, liver or kidney cancer. Here the sequenced sample was CD4+ or CD8+ T cells sorted from blood, taken in a trial of the OX40 agonist ivuxolimab. The CDR3 coding sequence is TGCGCCAGCAGCTTGGAAGGGCGGGCCGGGGAGCTGTTTTTT. This encodes CASSLEGRAGELFF.